What follows are 7 T cell receptor beta chains derived from one specimen sequenced in a study of blood T cells in healthy people across ages. Primers used in a second PCR of roughly 7 to 12 cycles were a sample-barcoded 5' primer and a J-beta primer mix. TCRdb reprocessed the 5' RACE reads with MiXCR, giving one entry per CDR3 protein. This table holds approximately 1.5 million distinct CDR3 sequences, approximately 43% found once. Sample: blood. All receptors come from a woman under 30 in good health.

The table lists this clonotype with many counts. J is TRBJ2-5 and V is TRBV9; 9 positions match TRBD1. Germline V gene data show CDR1 as SGDLS and CDR2 as YYNGEE. This CDR3 has 14 residues. The trim removed 4 bases at V and 5 bases at J, leaving 6 bases unmatched. The CDR3 region is CASSPRTGVETQYF. The CDR3 DNA is TGTGCCAGCAGCCCACGGACAGGGGTGGAGACCCAGTACTTC.

This clonotype was counted only a few times. The chain links TRBV3-1 to TRBJ2-2; D might be TRBD1 (5 bases). This CDR3 comprises 17 residues. The germline V and J ends were trimmed by 4 bases and 1 base, with 16 bases remaining between them. CDR1 is LGHDT and CDR2 is YNNKEL in the germline V gene (reference sequence). Here the CDR3 DNA reads TGTGCCAGCAGCCTAACCTCAGGGTTGGGGAACACCGGGGAGCTGTTTTTT. Translation gives CASSLTSGLGNTGELFF.

The chain uses TRBV2 and TRBJ2-3; 8 nucleotides agree with TRBD2. J gave up 1 base and V 6 bases, and 3 bases lay outside the gene matches. Per the germline V gene, CDR1 is SNHLY and CDR2 is FYNNEI. The CDR3 spans 14 residues. CDR3 residues: CASRMTSGTDTQYF. DNA for the CDR3: TGTGCCAGCAGAATGACTAGCGGCACAGATACGCAGTATTTT. Using reference TRBV2 and TRBJ2-3 for the parts outside the CDR3, the full variable domain is EPEVTQTPSHQVTQMGQEVILRCVPISNHLYFYWYRQILGQKVEFLVSFYNNEISEKSEIFDDQFSVERPDGSNFTLKIRSTKLEDSAMYFCASRMTSGTDTQYFGPGTRLTVL.

As for this clonotype: Because the CDR3's place on the DNA is in doubt, the DNA is left out and the CDR3 is given as listed by TCRdb. V is TRBV21-1 and J is TRBJ2-7; the table's D call TRBD1 went unverified against the DNA. TRBV21-1 is marked as a pseudogene. Termini included, the CDR3 measures 17 amino acids. CDR3 in amino acids: CASSKFQWGTGSNEQYF.

The gene calls are TRBV9 and TRBJ2-1, with 9 bases lining up with TRBD2. This CDR3 spans 16 amino acids. Trimming removed 0 bases from V and 2 bases from J; junction bases left unmatched: 3. The V gene's germline CDR1 is SGDLS and CDR2 YYNGEE. The CDR3 DNA sequence: TGTGCCAGCAGCGTAGGGGAGCGGGGGGCCTACAATGAGCAGTTCTTC. It encodes CASSVGERGAYNEQFF.

The chain combines TRBV5-1 with TRBJ2-7, with 9 bases lining up with TRBD1. Unmatched junction bases numbered 7, after V lost 0 bases and J lost 6 bases. The CDR3 loop spans 15 amino acids. Germline loops: CDR1 SGHRS, CDR2 YFSETQ. This chain's CDR3 is CASSLGGQGLGEQYF. CDR3 nucleotides: TGCGCCAGCAGCTTGGGGGGACAGGGCCTGGGCGAGCAGTACTTC.

The chain recombines TRBV27 with TRBJ2-3, with D perhaps matching TRBD2 (6 bases). The germline gives CDR1 MNHEY, CDR2 SMNVEV (reference sequence). The CDR3 sequence is 15 residues long. V lost 0 bases, J lost 5 bases, and 12 bases lay in between. The CDR3 DNA is TGTGCCAGCAGTTTATCTGGGAGGCGCATAGATACGCAGTATTTT. This sequence encodes CASSLSGRRIDTQYF.